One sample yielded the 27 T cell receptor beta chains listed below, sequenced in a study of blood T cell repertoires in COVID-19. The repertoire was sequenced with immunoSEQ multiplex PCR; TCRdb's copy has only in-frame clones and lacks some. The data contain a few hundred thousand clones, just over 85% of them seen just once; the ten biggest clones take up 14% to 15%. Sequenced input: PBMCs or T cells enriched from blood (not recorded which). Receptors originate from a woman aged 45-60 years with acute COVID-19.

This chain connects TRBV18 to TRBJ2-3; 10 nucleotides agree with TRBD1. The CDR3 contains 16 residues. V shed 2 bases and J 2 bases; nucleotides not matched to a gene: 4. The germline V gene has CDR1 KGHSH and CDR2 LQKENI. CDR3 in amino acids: CASSPMGQGFTDTQYF. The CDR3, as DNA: TGTGCCAGCTCACCAATGGGACAGGGGTTCACAGATACGCAGTATTTT.

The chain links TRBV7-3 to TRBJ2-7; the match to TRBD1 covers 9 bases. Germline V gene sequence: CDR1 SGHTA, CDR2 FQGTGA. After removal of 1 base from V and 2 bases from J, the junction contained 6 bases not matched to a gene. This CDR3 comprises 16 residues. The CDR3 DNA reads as TGTGCCAGCAGCTTAAGGGGGACAGGGAAGCCCTACGAGCAGTACTTC. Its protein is CASSLRGTGKPYEQYF. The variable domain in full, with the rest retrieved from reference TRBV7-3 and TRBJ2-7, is GAGVSQTPSNKVTEKGKYVELRCDPISGHTALYWYRQSLGQGPEFLIYFQGTGAADDSGLPNDRFFAVRPEGSVSTLKIQRTERGDSAVYLCASSLRGTGKPYEQYFGPGTRLTVT.

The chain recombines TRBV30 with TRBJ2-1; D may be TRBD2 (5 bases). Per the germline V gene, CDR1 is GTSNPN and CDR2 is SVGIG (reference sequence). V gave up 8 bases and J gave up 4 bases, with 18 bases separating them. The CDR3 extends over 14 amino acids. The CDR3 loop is CAGRAVIGYNEQFF. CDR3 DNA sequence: TGTGCCGGGCGGGCAGTAATCGGTTACAATGAGCAGTTCTTC.

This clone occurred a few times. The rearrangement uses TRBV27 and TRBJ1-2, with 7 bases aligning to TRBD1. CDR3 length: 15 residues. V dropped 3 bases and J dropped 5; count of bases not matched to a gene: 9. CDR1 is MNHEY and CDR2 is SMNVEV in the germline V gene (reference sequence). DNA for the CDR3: TGTGCCAGCAGTTTCCGACAGGGCTGGCGGTATGGCTACACCTTC. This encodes CASSFRQGWRYGYTF.

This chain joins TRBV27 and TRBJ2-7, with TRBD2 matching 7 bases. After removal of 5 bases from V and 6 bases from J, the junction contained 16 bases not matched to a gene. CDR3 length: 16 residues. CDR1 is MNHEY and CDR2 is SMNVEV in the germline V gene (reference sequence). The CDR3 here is CASSPPVGRPPSEQYF. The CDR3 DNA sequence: TGTGCCAGCAGTCCTCCTGTCGGGAGGCCTCCCTCCGAGCAGTACTTC.

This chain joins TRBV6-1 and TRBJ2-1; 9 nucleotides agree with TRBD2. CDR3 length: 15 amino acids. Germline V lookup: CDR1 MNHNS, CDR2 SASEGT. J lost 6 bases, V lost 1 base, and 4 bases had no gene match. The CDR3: CASSEGIAGVNEQFF. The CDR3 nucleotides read TGTGCCAGCAGTGAAGGGATAGCGGGAGTCAATGAGCAGTTCTTC.

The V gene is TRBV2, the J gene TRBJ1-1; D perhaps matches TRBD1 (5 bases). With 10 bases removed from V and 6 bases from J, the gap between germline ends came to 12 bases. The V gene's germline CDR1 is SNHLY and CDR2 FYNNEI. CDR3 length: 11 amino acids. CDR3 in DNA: TGTGCCACCCTCGGAGGGGCTGAAGCTTTCTTT. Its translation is CATLGGAEAFF.

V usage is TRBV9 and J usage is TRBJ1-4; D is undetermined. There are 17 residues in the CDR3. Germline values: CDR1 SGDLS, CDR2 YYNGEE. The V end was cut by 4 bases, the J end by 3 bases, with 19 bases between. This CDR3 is CASSPLGERAANEKLFF. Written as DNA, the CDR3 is TGTGCCAGCAGCCCCCTTGGGGAGCGAGCAGCTAATGAAAAACTGTTTTTT.

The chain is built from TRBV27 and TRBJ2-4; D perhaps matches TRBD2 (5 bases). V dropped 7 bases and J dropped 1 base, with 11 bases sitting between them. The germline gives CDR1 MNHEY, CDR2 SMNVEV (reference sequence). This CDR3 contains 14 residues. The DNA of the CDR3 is TGTGCCAGCATGGGGAGAGTGGCCAAAAACATTCAGTACTTC. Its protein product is CASMGRVAKNIQYF.

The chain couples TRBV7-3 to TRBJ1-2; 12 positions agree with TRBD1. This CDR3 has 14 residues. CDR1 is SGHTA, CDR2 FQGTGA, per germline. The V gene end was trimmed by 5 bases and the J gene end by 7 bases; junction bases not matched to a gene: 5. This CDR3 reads CASSTGQGARGYTF. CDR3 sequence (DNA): TGTGCCAGCAGCACGGGACAGGGGGCGCGTGGCTACACCTTC.

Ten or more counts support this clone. The CDR3 DNA follows: TGTGCCAGTACCCTACTCGGAGGAGACACTGAAGCTTTCTTT. It yields the protein CASTLLGGDTEAFF. The chain recombines TRBV19 with TRBJ1-1; D is ambiguous. The CDR3 length is 14 residues. The germline V and J ends were trimmed by 7 bases and 3 bases, with 15 bases remaining between them. Germline-derived CDR1 and CDR2 are LNHDA and SQIVND (reference sequence). Full variable domain (remainder filled in from reference TRBV19 and TRBJ1-1): DGGITQSPKYLFRKEGQNVTLSCEQNLNHDAMYWYRQDPGQGLRLIYYSQIVNDFQKGDIAEGYSVSREKKESFPLTVTSAQKNPTAFYLCASTLLGGDTEAFFGQGTRLTVV.

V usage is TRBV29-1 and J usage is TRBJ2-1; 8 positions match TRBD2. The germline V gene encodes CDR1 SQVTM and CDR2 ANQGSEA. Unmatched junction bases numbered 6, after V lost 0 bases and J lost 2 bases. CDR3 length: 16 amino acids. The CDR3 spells CSVEEGREDTYNEQFF. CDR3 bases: TGCAGCGTTGAAGAAGGGCGGGAGGACACCTACAATGAGCAGTTCTTC.

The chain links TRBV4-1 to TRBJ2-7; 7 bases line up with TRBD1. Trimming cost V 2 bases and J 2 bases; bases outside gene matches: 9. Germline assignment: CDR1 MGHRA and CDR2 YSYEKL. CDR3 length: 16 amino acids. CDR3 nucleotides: TGCGCCAGCAGCCAACTCCTGACAGGGAGCCCCTACGAGCAGTACTTC. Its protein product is CASSQLLTGSPYEQYF.

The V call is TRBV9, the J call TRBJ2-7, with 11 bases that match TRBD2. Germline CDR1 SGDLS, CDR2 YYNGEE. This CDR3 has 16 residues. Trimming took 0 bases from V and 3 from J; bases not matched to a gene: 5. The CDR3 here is CASSVEGTSGFYEQYF. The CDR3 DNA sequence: TGTGCCAGCAGCGTAGAAGGGACTAGCGGATTCTACGAGCAGTACTTC. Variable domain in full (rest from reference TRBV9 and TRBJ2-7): DSGVTQTPKHLITATGQRVTLRCSPRSGDLSVYWYQQSLDQGLQFLIQYYNGEERAKGNILERFSAQQFPDLHSELNLSSLELGDSALYFCASSVEGTSGFYEQYFGPGTRLTVT.

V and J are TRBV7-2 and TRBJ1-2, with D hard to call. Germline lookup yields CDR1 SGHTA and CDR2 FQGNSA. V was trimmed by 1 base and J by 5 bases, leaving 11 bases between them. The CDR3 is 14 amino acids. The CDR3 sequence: CASSLGISGYGYTF. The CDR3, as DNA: TGTGCCAGCAGCTTAGGTATAAGCGGATATGGCTACACCTTC.

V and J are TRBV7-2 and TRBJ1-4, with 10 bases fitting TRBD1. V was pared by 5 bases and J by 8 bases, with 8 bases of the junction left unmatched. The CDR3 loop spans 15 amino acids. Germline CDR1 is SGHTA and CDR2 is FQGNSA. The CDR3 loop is CASSTPGTGDEKLFF. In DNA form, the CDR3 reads TGTGCCAGCAGCACCCCCGGGACAGGGGACGAAAAACTGTTTTTT.

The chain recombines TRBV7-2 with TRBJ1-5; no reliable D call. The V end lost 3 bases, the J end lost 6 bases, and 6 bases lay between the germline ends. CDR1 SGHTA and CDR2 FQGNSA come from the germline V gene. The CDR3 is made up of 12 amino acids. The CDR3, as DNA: TGTGCCAGCAGCTTCGGTCCTCAGCCCCAGCATTTT. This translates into CASSFGPQPQHF.

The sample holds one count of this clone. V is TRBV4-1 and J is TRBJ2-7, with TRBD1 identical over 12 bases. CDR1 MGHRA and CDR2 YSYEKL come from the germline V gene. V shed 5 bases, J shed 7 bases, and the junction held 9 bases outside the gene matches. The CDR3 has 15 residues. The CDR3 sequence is CASSKPGQGAGEQYF. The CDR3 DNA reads TGCGCCAGCAGCAAACCGGGACAGGGGGCGGGGGAGCAGTACTTC.

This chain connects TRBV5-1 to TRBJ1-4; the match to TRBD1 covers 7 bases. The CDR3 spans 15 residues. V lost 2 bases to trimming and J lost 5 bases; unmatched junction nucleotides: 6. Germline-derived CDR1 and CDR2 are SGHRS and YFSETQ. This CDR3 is CASSLAGDRNEKLFF. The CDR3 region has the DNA TGCGCCAGCAGCTTAGCCGGGGACAGAAATGAAAAACTGTTTTTT.

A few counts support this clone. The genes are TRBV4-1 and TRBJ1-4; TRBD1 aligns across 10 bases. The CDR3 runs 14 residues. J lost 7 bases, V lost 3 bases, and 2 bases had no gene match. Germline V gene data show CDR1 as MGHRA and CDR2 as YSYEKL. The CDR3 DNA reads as TGCGCCAGCAGCCAGGACAGGGGGATTGAAAAACTGTTTTTT. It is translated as CASSQDRGIEKLFF.

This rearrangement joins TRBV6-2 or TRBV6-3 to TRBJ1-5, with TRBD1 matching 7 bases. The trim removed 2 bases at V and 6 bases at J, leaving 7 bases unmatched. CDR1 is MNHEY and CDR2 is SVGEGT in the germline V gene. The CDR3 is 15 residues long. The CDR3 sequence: CASSYRQGNAQPQHF. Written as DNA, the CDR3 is TGTGCCAGCAGTTACCGACAGGGTAACGCTCAGCCCCAGCATTTT.

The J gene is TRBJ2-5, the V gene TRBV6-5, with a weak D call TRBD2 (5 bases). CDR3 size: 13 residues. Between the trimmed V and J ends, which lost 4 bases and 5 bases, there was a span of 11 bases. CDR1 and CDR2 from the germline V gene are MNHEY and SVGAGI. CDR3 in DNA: TGTGCCAGCAGTTCCCTCACGGGGGAGACCCAGTACTTC. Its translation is CASSSLTGETQYF.

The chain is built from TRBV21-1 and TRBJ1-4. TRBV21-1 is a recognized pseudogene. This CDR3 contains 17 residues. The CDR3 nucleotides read TGTGCCAGCAGCAAAGCCGGCTATGGCCAGGAGGATGAAAAACTGTTTTTT. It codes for CASSKAGYGQEDEKLFF.

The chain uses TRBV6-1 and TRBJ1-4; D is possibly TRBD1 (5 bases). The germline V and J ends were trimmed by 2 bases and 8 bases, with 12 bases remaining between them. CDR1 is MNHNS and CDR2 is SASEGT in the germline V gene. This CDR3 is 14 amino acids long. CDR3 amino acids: CASSEWRGGEKLFF. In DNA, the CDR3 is TGTGCCAGCAGTGAATGGAGGGGTGGCGAAAAACTGTTTTTT.

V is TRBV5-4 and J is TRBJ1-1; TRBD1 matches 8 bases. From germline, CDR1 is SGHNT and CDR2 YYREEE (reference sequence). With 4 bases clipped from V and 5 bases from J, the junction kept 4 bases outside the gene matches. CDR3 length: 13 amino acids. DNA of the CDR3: TGTGCCAGCAGCCGAGACAGGGGAACTGAAGCTTTCTTT. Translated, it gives CASSRDRGTEAFF.

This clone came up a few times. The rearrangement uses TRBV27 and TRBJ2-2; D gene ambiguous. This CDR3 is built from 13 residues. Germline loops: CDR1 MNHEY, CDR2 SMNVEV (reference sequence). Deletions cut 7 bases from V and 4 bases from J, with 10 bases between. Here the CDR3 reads CASTPWATGELFF. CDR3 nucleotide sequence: TGTGCCAGCACCCCGTGGGCCACCGGGGAGCTGTTTTTT.

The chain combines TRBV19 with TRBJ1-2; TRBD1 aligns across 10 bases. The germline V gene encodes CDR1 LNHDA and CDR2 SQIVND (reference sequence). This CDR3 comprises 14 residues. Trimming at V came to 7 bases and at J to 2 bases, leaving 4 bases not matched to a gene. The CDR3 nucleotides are TGTGCCAGTAATCCGGGACAGGGGAACTATGGCTACACCTTC. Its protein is CASNPGQGNYGYTF. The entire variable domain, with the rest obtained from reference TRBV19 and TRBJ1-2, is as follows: DGGITQSPKYLFRKEGQNVTLSCEQNLNHDAMYWYRQDPGQGLRLIYYSQIVNDFQKGDIAEGYSVSREKKESFPLTVTSAQKNPTAFYLCASNPGQGNYGYTFGSGTRLTVV.